This TCR beta chain is from a study of immune heterogeneity within non-small cell lung tumors. Across the whole study: The tumor set comprised a handful of squamous cell carcinomas and more than eight non-squamous carcinomas (plus 1 not otherwise specified). Study-level points and caveats: Site-unique high-frequency clones occurred alongside identical dominant CDR3 beta clonotypes that recurred across tumor sites within a patient.

The CDR3 covers 13 residues. The V end lost 4 bases, the J end lost 3 bases, and 10 bases lay between the germline ends. Bulk tumor genomic DNA was the template, and each sample received around 0.55 ug. Surgery yielded several widely spaced biopsies per primary tumor. Curative surgery was performed on patients who had untreated, newly diagnosed non-small cell lung cancer. Comments on this clonotype: The antigen is not known.

Multiplex PCR amplified the TCR beta CDR3 region. Its first round ran for approximately 10 cycles with 32 V and 13 J primers. TCRdb analysed the multiplex PCR reads with MiXCR anew, one entry per CDR3 protein. The top ten hold over 12% of the sample, which has about 15,000 distinct CDR3 sequences, approximately 30% seen once. The chain employs TRBV12-3 or TRBV12-4 and TRBJ2-7; D perhaps matches TRBD1 (5 bases). This receptor was taken from a woman between 45 and 60 years old with non-small cell lung cancer. Input material: lung tumor tissue. In nucleotides, the CDR3 is TGTGCCAGCAGTTCTTTGGGGCTCTACGAGCAGTACTTC. Its translation is CASSSLGLYEQYF.